What follows are 11 T cell receptor beta chains derived from one specimen sequenced in a study of CD8 T cells in Susac syndrome. Random hexamers primed reverse transcription of 0.5 to 1 ug RNA. TCRdb re-called the immunoSEQ multiplex PCR reads with MiXCR, one entry per CDR3 protein. This repertoire shows about 290,000 distinct CDR3 sequences, over 75% found once; its top ten account for approximately 0.2%. Material for sequencing was CD8+ T cells from PBMCs. The source is a human donor with multiple sclerosis.

The chain couples TRBV19 to TRBJ2-3; no firm D call. The germline V gene has CDR1 LNHDA and CDR2 SQIVND (reference sequence). Trimming pared 3 bases from V and 9 bases from J, leaving 10 bases between. The CDR3 totals 12 residues. The CDR3 DNA reads as TGTGCCAGTAGTATCAGCCCCTCCACGCAGTATTTT. The encoded protein is CASSISPSTQYF.

The rearrangement joins TRBV6-2 or TRBV6-3 to TRBJ1-2; TRBD1 is a possible D gene (5 bases). This CDR3 comprises 15 residues. V was trimmed by 4 bases and J by 5 bases, leaving 17 bases between them. Germline CDR1 reads MNHEY; CDR2 reads SVGEGT. The chain's CDR3 is CASSSSPEGPYGYTF. DNA of the CDR3: TGTGCCAGCAGTTCCAGCCCAGAGGGGCCTTATGGCTACACCTTC.

The chain recombines TRBV12-3 or TRBV12-4 with TRBJ2-5; possibly TRBD1 for D (5 bases). The CDR3 length is 13 residues. Trimming pared 8 bases from V and 4 bases from J, leaving 14 bases between. In DNA form, the CDR3 reads TGTGCCAGCCTCCGAGTGGGGCGAGAGACCCAGTACTTC. It yields the protein CASLRVGRETQYF.

This chain links TRBV2 with TRBJ2-7; D tentatively reads TRBD1 or TRBD2 (5 bases each). Per germline, CDR1 SNHLY and CDR2 FYNNEI. Trimming removed 0 bases from V and 3 bases from J, with 15 bases in between. The CDR3 is made up of 16 amino acids. The CDR3, as DNA: TGTGCCAGCAGTGAAGCGGGAGACAGTTCCTACTACGAGCAGTACTTC. Protein sequence: CASSEAGDSSYYEQYF.

The chain has TRBV30 and TRBJ2-2; 9 bases align to TRBD1. The ends lost 5 bases at V and 6 bases at J; junction bases unmatched: 7. The CDR3 runs to 14 residues. CDR1 is GTSNPN, CDR2 SVGIG, per germline (reference sequence). This CDR3 is CAWGTGYDAGELFF. The CDR3, as DNA: TGTGCCTGGGGGACAGGGTATGATGCCGGGGAGCTGTTTTTT.

This clonotype was picked up a small number of times. This chain uses TRBV4-3 with TRBJ2-7; 7 bases match TRBD1. Losses at the gene ends were 4 bases for V and 3 bases for J; bases not matched to a gene: 6. This CDR3 contains 14 residues. Germline V gene data show CDR1 as LGHNA and CDR2 as YSLEER. DNA of the CDR3: TGCGCCAGCAGCCCCGGGACAGCCAACTACGAGCAGTACTTC. Protein: CASSPGTANYEQYF.

The chain combines TRBV5-8 with TRBJ1-1, with D possibly being TRBD1 (6 bases). This CDR3 has 15 amino acids. V shed 0 bases and J shed 4 bases, with 13 bases lying between them. The germline gives CDR1 SGHTS, CDR2 YDEGEE. CDR3 sequence (DNA): TGTGCCAGCAGCTTGGGGACAGTATTGGGCACTGAAGCTTTCTTT. Protein product: CASSLGTVLGTEAFF.

V usage is TRBV6-2 or TRBV6-3 and J usage is TRBJ2-2, with 7 nucleotides matching TRBD2. V was clipped by 2 bases and J by 6 bases; unmatched bases: 3. Germline V lookup: CDR1 MNHEY, CDR2 SVGEGT. CDR3 length equals 14 residues. The chain's CDR3 is CASSYRREPGELFF. CDR3 bases: TGTGCCAGCAGTTACCGGCGGGAGCCCGGGGAGCTGTTTTTT.

V and J are TRBV6-4 and TRBJ1-2; TRBD1 is a possible D gene (5 bases). In germline, CDR1 is MRHNA, CDR2 SNTAGT. This CDR3 spans 13 amino acids. V lost 4 bases and J lost 7, with 13 bases in between. CDR3 in DNA: TGTGCCAGCAGTGTAATCCCGGGGGGTGGCTACACCTTC. Its protein is CASSVIPGGGYTF.

The V call is TRBV27, the J call TRBJ1-5, with D unclear. CDR3 length: 13 residues. Germline V gene sequence: CDR1 MNHEY, CDR2 SMNVEV (reference sequence). Trimming removed 3 bases at V and 9 bases at J, with 12 bases between. CDR3: CASSFTVAGPQHF. The DNA of the CDR3 is TGTGCCAGCAGTTTTACAGTGGCGGGGCCCCAGCATTTT.

This clonotype was observed once. The V gene is TRBV24-1, the J gene TRBJ2-1; possible D gene TRBD1, 5 bases. CDR3 length equals 11 residues. Germline V gene sequence: CDR1 KGHDR, CDR2 SFDVKD. V lost 7 bases and J 9 bases, leaving 9 bases between the germline ends. The CDR3 DNA sequence: TGTGCCACCAGCCTTGGGGCTGAGCAGTTCTTC. Amino acids: CATSLGAEQFF.